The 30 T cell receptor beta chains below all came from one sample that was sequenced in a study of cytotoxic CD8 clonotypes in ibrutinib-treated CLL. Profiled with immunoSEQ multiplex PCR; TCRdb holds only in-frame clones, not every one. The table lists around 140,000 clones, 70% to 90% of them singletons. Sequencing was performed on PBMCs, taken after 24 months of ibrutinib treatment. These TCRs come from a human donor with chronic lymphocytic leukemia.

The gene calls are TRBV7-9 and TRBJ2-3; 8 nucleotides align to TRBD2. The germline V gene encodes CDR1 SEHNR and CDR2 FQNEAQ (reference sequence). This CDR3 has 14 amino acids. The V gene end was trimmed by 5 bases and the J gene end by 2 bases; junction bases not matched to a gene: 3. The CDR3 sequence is CASSPGGATDTQYF. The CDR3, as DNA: TGTGCCAGCAGCCCGGGGGGGGCCACAGATACGCAGTATTTT. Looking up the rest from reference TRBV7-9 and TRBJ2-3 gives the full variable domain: DTGVSQNPRHKITKRGQNVTFRCDPISEHNRLYWYRQTLGQGPEFLTYFQNEAQLEKSRLLSDRFSAERPKGSFSTLEIQRTEQGDSAMYLCASSPGGATDTQYFGPGTRLTVL.

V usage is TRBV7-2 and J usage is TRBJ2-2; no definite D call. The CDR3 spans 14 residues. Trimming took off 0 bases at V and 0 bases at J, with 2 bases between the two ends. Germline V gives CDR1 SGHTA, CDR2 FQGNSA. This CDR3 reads CASSLASNTGELFF. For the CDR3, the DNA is TGTGCCAGCAGCTTAGCGTCGAACACCGGGGAGCTGTTTTTT.

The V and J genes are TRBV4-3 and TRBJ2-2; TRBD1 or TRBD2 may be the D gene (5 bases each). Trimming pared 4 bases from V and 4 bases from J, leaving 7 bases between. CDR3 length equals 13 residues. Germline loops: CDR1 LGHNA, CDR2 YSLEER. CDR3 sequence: CASSLGATGELFF. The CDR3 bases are TGCGCCAGCAGCCTCGGGGCCACCGGGGAGCTGTTTTTT.

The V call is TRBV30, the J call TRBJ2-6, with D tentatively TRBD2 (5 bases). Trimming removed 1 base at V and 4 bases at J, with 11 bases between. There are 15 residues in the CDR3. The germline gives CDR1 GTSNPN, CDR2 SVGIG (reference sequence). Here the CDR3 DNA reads TGTGCCTGGAGTGGCGGAGGAGCGGGGGCCAACGTCCTGACTTTC. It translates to CAWSGGGAGANVLTF.

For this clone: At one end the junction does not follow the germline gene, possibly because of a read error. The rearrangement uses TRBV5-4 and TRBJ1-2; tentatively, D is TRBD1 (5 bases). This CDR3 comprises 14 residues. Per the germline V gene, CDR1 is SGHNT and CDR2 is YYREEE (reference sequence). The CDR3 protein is CASSGGAVGHDVSF. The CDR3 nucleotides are TGTGCCAGCAGCGGGGGAGCGGTTGGACATGACGTTTCCTTC. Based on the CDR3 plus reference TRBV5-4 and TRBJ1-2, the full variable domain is ETGVTQSPTHLIKTRGQQVTLRCSSQSGHNTVSWYQQALGQGPQFIFQYYREEENGRGNFPPRFSGLQFPNYSSELNVNALELDDSALYLCASSGGAVGHDVSFGSGTRLTVV.

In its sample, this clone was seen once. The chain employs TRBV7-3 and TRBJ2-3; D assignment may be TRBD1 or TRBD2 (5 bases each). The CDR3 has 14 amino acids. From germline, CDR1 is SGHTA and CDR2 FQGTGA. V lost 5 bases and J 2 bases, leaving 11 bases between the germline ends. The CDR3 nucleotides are TGTGCCAGCAGCCCAACCGGGGCCACAGATACGCAGTATTTT. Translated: CASSPTGATDTQYF.

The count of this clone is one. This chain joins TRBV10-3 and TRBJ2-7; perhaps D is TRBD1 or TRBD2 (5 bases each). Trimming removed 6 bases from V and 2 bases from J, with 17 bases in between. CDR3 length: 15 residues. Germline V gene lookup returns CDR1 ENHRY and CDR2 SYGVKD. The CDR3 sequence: CAIRGVGVAAYEQYF. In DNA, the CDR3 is TGTGCCATCAGGGGGGTTGGGGTCGCGGCCTACGAGCAGTACTTC.

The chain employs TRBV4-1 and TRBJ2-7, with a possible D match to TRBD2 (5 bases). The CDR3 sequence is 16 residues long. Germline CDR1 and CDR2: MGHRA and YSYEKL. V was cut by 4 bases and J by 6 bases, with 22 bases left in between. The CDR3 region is CASSPQSGGDRGEQYF. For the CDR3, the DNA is TGCGCCAGCAGCCCCCAGTCGGGTGGTGATCGGGGCGAGCAGTACTTC.

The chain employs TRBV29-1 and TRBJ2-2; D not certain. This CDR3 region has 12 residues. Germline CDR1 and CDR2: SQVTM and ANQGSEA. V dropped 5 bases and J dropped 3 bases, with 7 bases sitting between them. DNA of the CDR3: TGCAGCGTTTTCAGATACACCGGGGAGCTGTTTTTT. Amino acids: CSVFRYTGELFF.

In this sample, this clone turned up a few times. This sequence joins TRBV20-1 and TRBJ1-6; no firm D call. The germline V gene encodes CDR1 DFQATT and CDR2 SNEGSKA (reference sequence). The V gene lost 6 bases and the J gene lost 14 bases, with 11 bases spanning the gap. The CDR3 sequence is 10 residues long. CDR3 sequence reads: CSAPTGTLHF. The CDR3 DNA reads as TGCAGTGCCCCGACCGGCACCCTCCACTTT.

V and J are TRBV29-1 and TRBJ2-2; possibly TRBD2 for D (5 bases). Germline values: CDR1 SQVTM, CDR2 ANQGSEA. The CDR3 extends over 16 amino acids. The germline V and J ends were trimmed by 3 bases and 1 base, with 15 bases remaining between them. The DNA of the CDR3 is TGCAGCGTTGATGGTCCGCGGGCAGGGAACACCGGGGAGCTGTTTTTT. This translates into CSVDGPRAGNTGELFF.

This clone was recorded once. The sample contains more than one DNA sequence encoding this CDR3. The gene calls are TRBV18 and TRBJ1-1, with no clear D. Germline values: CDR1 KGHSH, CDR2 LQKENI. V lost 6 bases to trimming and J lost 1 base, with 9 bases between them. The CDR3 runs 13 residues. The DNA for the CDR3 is TGTGCCAGCTCCCAGGAAGGGAACACTGAAGCTTTCTTT. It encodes CASSQEGNTEAFF.

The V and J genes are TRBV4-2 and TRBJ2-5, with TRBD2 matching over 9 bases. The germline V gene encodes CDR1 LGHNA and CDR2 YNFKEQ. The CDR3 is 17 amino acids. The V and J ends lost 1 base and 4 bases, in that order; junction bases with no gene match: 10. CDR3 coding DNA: TGTGCCAGCAGCCAAGTCGTTGGCGGGAGGGCCGGAGAGACCCAGTACTTC. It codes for CASSQVVGGRAGETQYF.

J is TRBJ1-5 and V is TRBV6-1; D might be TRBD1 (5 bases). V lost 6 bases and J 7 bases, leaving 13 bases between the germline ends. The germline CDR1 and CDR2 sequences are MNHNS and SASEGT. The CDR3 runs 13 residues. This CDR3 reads CASRPDKGQPQHF. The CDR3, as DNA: TGTGCCAGCAGGCCGGACAAAGGGCAGCCCCAGCATTTT.

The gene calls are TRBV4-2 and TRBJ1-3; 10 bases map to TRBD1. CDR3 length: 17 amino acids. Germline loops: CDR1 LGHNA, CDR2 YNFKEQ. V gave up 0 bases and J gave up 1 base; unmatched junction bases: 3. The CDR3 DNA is TGTGCCAGCAGCCAAGACAGGGACAGGGGATCTGGAAACACCATATATTTT. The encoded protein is CASSQDRDRGSGNTIYF.

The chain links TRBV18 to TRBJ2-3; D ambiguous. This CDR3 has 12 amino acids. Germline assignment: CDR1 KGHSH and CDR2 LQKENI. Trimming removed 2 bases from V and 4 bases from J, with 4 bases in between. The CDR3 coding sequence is TGTGCCAGCTCACCAGGGCCAGATACGCAGTATTTT. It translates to CASSPGPDTQYF.

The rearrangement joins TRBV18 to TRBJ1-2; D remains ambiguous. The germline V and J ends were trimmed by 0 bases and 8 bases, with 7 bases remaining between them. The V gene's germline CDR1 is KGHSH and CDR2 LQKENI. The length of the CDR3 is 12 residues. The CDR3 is CASSPPGEGYTF. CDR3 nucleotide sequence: TGTGCCAGCTCACCACCGGGTGAAGGCTACACCTTC.

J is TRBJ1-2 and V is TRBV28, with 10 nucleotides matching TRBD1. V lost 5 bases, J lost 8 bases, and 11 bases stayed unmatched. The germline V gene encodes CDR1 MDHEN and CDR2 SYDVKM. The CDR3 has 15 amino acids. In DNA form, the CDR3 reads TGTGCCAGCAGTACCTCCGGGACAGGGGTCGGCGGCTACACCTTC. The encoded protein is CASSTSGTGVGGYTF.

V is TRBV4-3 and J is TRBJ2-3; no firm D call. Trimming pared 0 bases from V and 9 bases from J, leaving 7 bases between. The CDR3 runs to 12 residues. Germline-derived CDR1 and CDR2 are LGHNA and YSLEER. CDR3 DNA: TGCGCCAGCAGCCAAGATTTCGGGACGCAGTATTTT. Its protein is CASSQDFGTQYF.

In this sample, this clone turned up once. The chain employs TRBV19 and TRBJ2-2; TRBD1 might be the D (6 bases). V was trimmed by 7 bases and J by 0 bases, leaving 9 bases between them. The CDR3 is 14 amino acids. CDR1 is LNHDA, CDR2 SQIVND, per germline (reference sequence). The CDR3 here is CASTDRSNTGELFF. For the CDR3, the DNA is TGTGCCAGTACCGACAGGTCGAACACCGGGGAGCTGTTTTTT.

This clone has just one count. The CDR3 reads CASKKALEQYF. The CDR3, as DNA: TGTGCCAGCAAGAAGGCTCTCGAGCAGTACTTC. The rearrangement uses TRBV28 and TRBJ2-7; D is unresolved. This CDR3 comprises 11 residues. Trimming stripped 7 bases from V and 6 bases from J, with 10 bases between. Germline V gene sequence: CDR1 MDHEN, CDR2 SYDVKM.

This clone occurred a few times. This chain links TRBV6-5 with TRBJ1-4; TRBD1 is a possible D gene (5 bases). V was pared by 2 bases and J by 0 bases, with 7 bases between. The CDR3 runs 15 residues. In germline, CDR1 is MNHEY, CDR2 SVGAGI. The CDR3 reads CASSYSRATNEKLFF. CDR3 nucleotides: TGTGCCAGCAGTTACAGCAGGGCAACTAATGAAAAACTGTTTTTT.

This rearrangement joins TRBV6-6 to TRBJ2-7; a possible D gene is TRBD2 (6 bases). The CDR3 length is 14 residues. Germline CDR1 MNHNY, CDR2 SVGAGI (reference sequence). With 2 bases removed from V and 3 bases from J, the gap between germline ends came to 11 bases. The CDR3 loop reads CASSYVGGNYEQYF. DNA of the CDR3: TGTGCCAGCAGTTACGTGGGGGGAAACTACGAGCAGTACTTC.

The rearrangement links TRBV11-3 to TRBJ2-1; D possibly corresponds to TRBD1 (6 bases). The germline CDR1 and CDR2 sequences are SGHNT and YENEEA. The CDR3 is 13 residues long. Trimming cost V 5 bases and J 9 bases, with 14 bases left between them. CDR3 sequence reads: CASSPQGDGEQFF. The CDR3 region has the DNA TGTGCCAGCAGCCCACAGGGAGATGGTGAGCAGTTCTTC.

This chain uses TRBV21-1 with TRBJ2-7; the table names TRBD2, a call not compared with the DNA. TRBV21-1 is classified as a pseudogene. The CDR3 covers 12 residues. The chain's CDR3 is CASSKRGDEQYF. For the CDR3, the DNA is TGTGCCAGCAGCAAGCGGGGGGACGAGCAGTACTTC.

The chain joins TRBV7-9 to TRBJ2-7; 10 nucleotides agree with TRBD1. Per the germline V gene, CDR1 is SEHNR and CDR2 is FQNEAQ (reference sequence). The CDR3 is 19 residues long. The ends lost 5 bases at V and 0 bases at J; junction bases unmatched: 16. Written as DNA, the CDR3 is TGTGCCAGCAGCCGACCTTCGATACCGGGACAGGGGAACTCCTACGAGCAGTACTTC. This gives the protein CASSRPSIPGQGNSYEQYF. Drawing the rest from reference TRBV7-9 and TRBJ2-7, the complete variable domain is DTGVSQNPRHKITKRGQNVTFRCDPISEHNRLYWYRQTLGQGPEFLTYFQNEAQLEKSRLLSDRFSAERPKGSFSTLEIQRTEQGDSAMYLCASSRPSIPGQGNSYEQYFGPGTRLTVT.

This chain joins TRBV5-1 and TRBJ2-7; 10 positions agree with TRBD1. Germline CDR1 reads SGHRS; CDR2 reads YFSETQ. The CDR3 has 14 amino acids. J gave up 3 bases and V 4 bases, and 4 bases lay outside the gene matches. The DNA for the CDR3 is TGCGCCAGCAGCACGGACAGGGGGAACTACGAGCAGTACTTC. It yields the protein CASSTDRGNYEQYF.

CDR3 amino acids: CASSWTEGDGEKLFF. Here the CDR3 DNA reads TGCGCCAGCAGCTGGACCGAGGGGGACGGTGAAAAACTGTTTTTT. The chain uses TRBV5-1 and TRBJ1-4; D may be TRBD1 (6 bases). V lost 3 bases and J 7 bases, leaving 16 bases between the germline ends. Germline V gene sequence: CDR1 SGHRS, CDR2 YFSETQ. CDR3 size: 15 residues.

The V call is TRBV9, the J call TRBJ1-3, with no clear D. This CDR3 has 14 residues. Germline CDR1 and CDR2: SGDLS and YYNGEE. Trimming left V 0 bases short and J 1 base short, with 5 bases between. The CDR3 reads CASSVAGSGNTIYF. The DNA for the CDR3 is TGTGCCAGCAGCGTAGCGGGATCTGGAAACACCATATATTTT.

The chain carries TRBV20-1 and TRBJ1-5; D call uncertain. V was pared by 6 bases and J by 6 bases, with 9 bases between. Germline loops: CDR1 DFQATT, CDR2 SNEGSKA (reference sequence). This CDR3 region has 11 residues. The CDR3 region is CSAPLSQPQHF. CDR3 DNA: TGCAGTGCCCCATTAAGTCAGCCCCAGCATTTT.